This TCR beta chain emerged from a study of OX40 agonist ivuxolimab in advanced cancers. General study points: The expanded peripheral T cells' antigen specificity was not determined. Relative to CD4+ cells, CD8+ T cells on average had more expanded clones.

In the case of this clone: Its matching antigen is unknown.

The CDR3 covers 13 residues. Germline V gene lookup returns CDR1 SNHLY and CDR2 FYNNEI. V dropped 3 bases and J dropped 6 bases, with 11 bases sitting between them. Using immunoSEQ multiplex PCR, the repertoire was profiled, and TCRdb retains in-frame clones only, with some absent. The sample holds roughly 80,000 clones; 86% are singletons and the top ten take 6.9%. The J gene is TRBJ1-1, the V gene TRBV2, with D unclear. The input for sequencing was CD4+ or CD8+ T cells sorted from blood, taken in a trial of the OX40 agonist ivuxolimab. This TCR derives from an adult with an advanced solid tumor such as melanoma, head and neck, liver or kidney cancer. The CDR3, as DNA: TGTGCCAGCAGTGATCAATACATGTCTGAAGCTTTCTTT. Encoded protein: CASSDQYMSEAFF. The whole variable domain, filled in from reference TRBV2 and TRBJ1-1, reads EPEVTQTPSHQVTQMGQEVILRCVPISNHLYFYWYRQILGQKVEFLVSFYNNEISEKSEIFDDQFSVERPDGSNFTLKIRSTKLEDSAMYFCASSDQYMSEAFFGQGTRLTVV.